Below are 14 T cell receptor beta chains sequenced from a single sample in a study of blood T cell repertoires in COVID-19. The table came from immunoSEQ multiplex PCR; TCRdb's copy has only in-frame clones and leaves some out. The repertoire consists of approximately 240,000 clones, with less than 90% occurring once and the leading ten covering approximately 3%. Sequences were obtained from PBMCs or T cells enriched from blood (not recorded which). These receptors originate from a woman aged 50 to 65 in a cohort exposed to, infected with or recovered from COVID-19 (not recorded which).

V gene TRBV3-1 (or the pseudogene TRBV3-2) combines with J gene TRBJ1-6; D uncertain. The CDR3 has 14 amino acids. V lost 5 bases to trimming and J lost 4 bases, with 9 bases between them. Germline V lookup: CDR1 LGHDT, CDR2 YNNKEL (reference sequence). CDR3 sequence: CASSLKTYNSPLHF. The CDR3 region has the DNA TGTGCCAGCAGCTTGAAGACTTATAATTCACCCCTCCACTTT.

The J gene is TRBJ1-5, the V gene TRBV6-6; 9 bases fit TRBD1. The V and J ends lost 5 bases and 2 bases, in that order; junction bases with no gene match: 7. This CDR3 contains 16 residues. Looked up from germline, CDR1 is MNHNY and CDR2 is SVGAGI (reference sequence). The CDR3 DNA reads as TGTGCCAGCAGTACTCCGGGACAGGGAGGCAATCAGCCCCAGCATTTT. Translating gives CASSTPGQGGNQPQHF.

The chain joins TRBV27 to TRBJ1-2; perhaps TRBD1 as D (6 bases). The V and J ends lost 6 bases and 8 bases respectively, with 16 bases between them. Germline V gene lookup returns CDR1 MNHEY and CDR2 SMNVEV (reference sequence). CDR3 length: 13 residues. The CDR3 reads CASSSTSGVGYTF. In nucleotides, the CDR3 is TGTGCCAGCAGCTCAACGTCAGGGGTAGGCTACACCTTC.

The chain couples TRBV6-5 to TRBJ1-2; the match to TRBD1 covers 9 bases. The CDR3 runs to 13 residues. Germline V CDR1 and CDR2: MNHEY, SVGAGI. Trimming took 8 bases from V and 3 from J; bases not matched to a gene: 4. Here the CDR3 reads CASSGQGYYGYTF. The CDR3 DNA reads TGTGCCAGCTCCGGACAGGGGTACTATGGCTACACCTTC.

The V gene is TRBV24-1, the J gene TRBJ2-5, with D perhaps matching TRBD2 (6 bases). The V end was cut by 12 bases, the J end by 5 bases, with 24 bases between. This CDR3 is built from 15 residues. CDR1 and CDR2 (germline): KGHDR, SFDVKD. CDR3 sequence: CAPKTPGDRCETQYF. The DNA of the CDR3 is TGTGCCCCCAAGACCCCGGGGGATAGATGTGAGACCCAGTACTTC.

This chain joins TRBV15 and TRBJ2-7, with D possibly TRBD1 on 6 matching bases. In germline, CDR1 is LNHNV, CDR2 YYDKDF (reference sequence). This CDR3 region has 12 residues. V lost 5 bases and J lost 8, with 13 bases in between. CDR3: CATSYPGQKQYF. In DNA form, the CDR3 reads TGTGCCACCAGCTACCCAGGACAGAAGCAGTACTTC. Based on the CDR3 plus reference TRBV15 and TRBJ2-7, the full variable domain is DAMVIQNPRYQVTQFGKPVTLSCSQTLNHNVMYWYQQKSSQAPKLLFHYYDKDFNNEADTPDNFQSRRPNTSFCFLDIRSPGLGDTAMYLCATSYPGQKQYFGPGTRLTVT.

CDR3 residues: CASSQEERGGNEQFF. In DNA form, the CDR3 reads TGCGCCAGCAGCCAAGAGGAGCGGGGCGGCAATGAGCAGTTCTTC. V is TRBV4-1 and J is TRBJ2-1, with 7 bases fitting TRBD2. With V trimmed by 0 bases and J by 6 bases, 5 bases remained unmatched. CDR1 and CDR2 from the germline V gene are MGHRA and YSYEKL. This CDR3 contains 15 residues.

The J gene is TRBJ1-5, the V gene TRBV6-2 or TRBV6-3; the D is unclear. V was shortened by 6 bases and J by 4 bases, with 13 bases between the two germline ends. Per the germline V gene, CDR1 is MNHEY and CDR2 is SVGEGT. The CDR3 length is 14 residues. CDR3 nucleotide sequence: TGTGCCAGCAGGCCTAGAGGAAGGAATCAGCCCCAGCATTTT. It is translated as CASRPRGRNQPQHF.

This clone was seen a few times. The chain combines TRBV7-2 with TRBJ1-6; D is unresolved. The CDR3 loop spans 13 amino acids. V was shortened by 2 bases and J by 7 bases, with 6 bases between the two germline ends. From germline, CDR1 is SGHTA and CDR2 FQGNSA. The CDR3: CASSLMQNSPLHF. In DNA, the CDR3 is TGTGCCAGCAGCTTAATGCAGAATTCACCCCTCCACTTT.

The chain employs TRBV11-2 and TRBJ1-2; 11 bases line up with TRBD1. V lost 3 bases and J lost 7; bases outside the gene matches: 7. The CDR3 has 15 amino acids. Germline V gene lookup returns CDR1 SGHAT and CDR2 FQNNGV. CDR3 sequence reads: CASSFREGTGGGYTF. In DNA, the CDR3 is TGTGCCAGCAGCTTTCGGGAAGGGACAGGGGGTGGCTACACCTTC. Full variable domain (missing parts from reference TRBV11-2 and TRBJ1-2): EAGVAQSPRYKIIEKRQSVAFWCNPISGHATLYWYQQILGQGPKLLIQFQNNGVVDDSQLPKDRFSAERLKGVDSTLKIQPAKLEDSAVYLCASSFREGTGGGYTFGSGTRLTVV.

The chain has TRBV5-1 and TRBJ1-1, with a tentative D call TRBD1 (5 bases). Germline CDR1 and CDR2: SGHRS and YFSETQ. The V and J ends lost 3 bases and 7 bases respectively, with 16 bases between them. The CDR3 is 14 amino acids. CDR3 loop: CASSYDPQTGEAFF. CDR3 in DNA: TGCGCCAGCAGCTATGATCCCCAAACAGGTGAAGCTTTCTTT.

This clone appeared a single time. The rearrangement uses TRBV9 and TRBJ2-5; D not certain. V dropped 0 bases and J dropped 0 bases, with 6 bases sitting between them. The CDR3 extends over 14 amino acids. CDR1 SGDLS and CDR2 YYNGEE come from the germline V gene. CDR3 in amino acids: CASSVGGNQETQYF. Here the CDR3 DNA reads TGTGCCAGCAGCGTAGGAGGCAACCAAGAGACCCAGTACTTC.

The chain carries TRBV19 and TRBJ1-1; TRBD1 aligns across 10 bases. Germline trimming cut 7 bases from V and 7 bases from J; bases unmatched to any gene: 6. The germline V gene has CDR1 LNHDA and CDR2 SQIVND (reference sequence). CDR3 size: 13 residues. DNA of the CDR3: TGTGCCAGTAATCGACAGGGGGCAAGTGAAGCTTTCTTT. Encoded protein: CASNRQGASEAFF.

This clone has a single count. The chain links TRBV29-1 to TRBJ2-5; 9 nucleotides line up with TRBD1. V trimming: 6 bases; J trimming: 5 bases; junction bases outside the gene matches: 7. Germline V gene sequence: CDR1 SQVTM, CDR2 ANQGSEA. The CDR3 extends over 13 amino acids. The CDR3 nucleotides read TGCAGCGTCGAACGCGGACAGGGGGAGACCCAGTACTTC. This translates into CSVERGQGETQYF.